This T cell receptor beta chain comes out of a study of cytomegalovirus exposure and HLA in healthy donors. The study's findings and limits: According to an earlier analysis, most TCR beta V segments yielded productive rearrangements about 87% or about 30% of the time. Among TCR sequences, most were rare, though some public TCRs appeared in many donors. Some V segments could not be told apart, so they were left out, TRBV6-2 and TRBV6-3 among them.

Healthy bone marrow donors formed the donor group. CDR3 size: 12 residues. V shed 4 bases and J shed 0 bases, with 6 bases lying between them. In germline, CDR1 is SQVTM, CDR2 ANQGSEA. As regards this clone: Its antigen is as yet unknown.

13 Jbeta primers and 60 Vbeta primers were used for the PCR. Repertoires were generated with immunoSEQ multiplex PCR, while TCRdb's copy carries only in-frame clones and drops some. The table shows more than 100,000 clones, with around three quarters occurring only once. The clonotype originates from a man aged 50-59 years in good health and CMV-seropositive. The sample taken for sequencing was PBMCs. The J gene is TRBJ1-2, the V gene TRBV29-1; D is unresolved. CDR3 bases: TGCAGCGTTGCTCAGACTAACTATGGCTACACCTTC. Translation: CSVAQTNYGYTF.